Following are 3 T cell receptor beta chains from one sample sequenced in a study of control samples from healthy donors and cancer patients. The protocol was immunoSEQ multiplex PCR, while the TCRdb copy is restricted to in-frame clones and leaves out a portion. This repertoire shows around 30,000 clones, around 94% found once; its top ten account for around 6.3%. Sequencing was carried out using blood. The source of these receptors is a man aged 55 to 70 in good health.

The rearrangement joins TRBV19 to TRBJ1-1; 11 positions match TRBD1. The V gene's germline CDR1 is LNHDA and CDR2 SQIVND (reference sequence). The CDR3 spans 13 residues. The V and J ends lost 11 bases and 4 bases, in that order; junction bases with no gene match: 6. The CDR3 protein is CAVGTGGGTEAFF. Written as DNA, the CDR3 is TGTGCCGTAGGGACAGGGGGAGGCACTGAAGCTTTCTTT.

The J gene is TRBJ1-3, the V gene TRBV11-2, with D hard to call. In germline, CDR1 is SGHAT, CDR2 FQNNGV. This CDR3 contains 12 residues. Trimming took off 3 bases at V and 3 bases at J, with 3 bases between the two ends. The CDR3 here is CASSFSGNTIYF. Here the CDR3 DNA reads TGTGCCAGCAGCTTCAGTGGAAACACCATATATTTT.

The chain couples TRBV4-1 to TRBJ1-1, with TRBD1 matching 8 bases. Germline values: CDR1 MGHRA, CDR2 YSYEKL. V dropped 4 bases and J dropped 5; count of bases not matched to a gene: 6. This CDR3 region has 14 residues. Here the CDR3 reads CASSRGQGRTEAFF. In DNA form, the CDR3 reads TGCGCCAGCAGCCGTGGACAGGGAAGGACTGAAGCTTTCTTT.